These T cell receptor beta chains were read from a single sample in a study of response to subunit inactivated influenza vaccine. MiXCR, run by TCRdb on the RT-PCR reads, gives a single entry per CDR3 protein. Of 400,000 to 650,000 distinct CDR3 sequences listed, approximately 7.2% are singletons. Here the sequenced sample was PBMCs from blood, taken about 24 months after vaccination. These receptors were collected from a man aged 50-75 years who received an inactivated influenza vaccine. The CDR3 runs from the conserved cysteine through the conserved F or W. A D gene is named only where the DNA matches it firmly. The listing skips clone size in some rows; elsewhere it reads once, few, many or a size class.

DNA: TGCGCCAGCAGCACAAGGGGGGACTACGAGCAGTACTTC; CDR3: CASSTRGDYEQYF; size: many; D: .; V: TRBV4-1; J: TRBJ2-7
DNA: TGTGCCAGCAGTTTGTTGACAGGGTCGAACACCGGGGAGCTGTTTTTT; CDR3: CASSLLTGSNTGELFF; size: few; D: TRBD1; V: TRBV7-2; J: TRBJ2-2
DNA: TGCGCCAGCAGCTTCCGTGGAGGGATCGACTACGAGCAGTACTTC; CDR3: CASSFRGGIDYEQYF; size: .; D: .; V: TRBV5-1; J: TRBJ2-7
DNA: TGTGCCAGCAGTGAAGCAGTCAGGAGGAGCGCAGATACGCAGTATTTT; CDR3: CASSEAVRRSADTQYF; size: few; D: .; V: TRBV6-1; J: TRBJ2-3
DNA: TGTGCCAGCAGCCAACAGGGGTCCAGCACAGATACGCAGTATTTT; CDR3: CASSQQGSSTDTQYF; size: few; D: .; V: TRBV14; J: TRBJ2-3
DNA: TGTGCCAGCAGTGTAGGCGGGAAAGAGACCCAGTACTTC; CDR3: CASSVGGKETQYF; size: few; D: .; V: TRBV25-1; J: TRBJ2-5
DNA: TGCGCCAGCAGCCAAGAGTACAACAGGGCCTACGAGCAGTACTTC; CDR3: CASSQEYNRAYEQYF; size: many; D: .; V: TRBV4-3; J: TRBJ2-7
DNA: TGTGCCAGCAGGAAAAATCCGGGACTACAAATCACAGATACGCAGTATTTT; CDR3: CASRKNPGLQITDTQYF; size: many; D: TRBD2; V: TRBV6-1; J: TRBJ2-3
DNA: TGTGCCAGCAGGGGACAGTCGGCAACTAATGAAAAACTGTTTTTT; CDR3: CASRGQSATNEKLFF; size: few; D: TRBD1; V: TRBV12-3/TRBV12-4; J: TRBJ1-4
DNA: TGTGCCAGCAGTGAAGGGGGGGTGGGGACTGAAGCTTTCTTT; CDR3: CASSEGGVGTEAFF; size: few; D: .; V: TRBV2; J: TRBJ1-1
DNA: TGTGCCACCCGCGGGACAGGACCCTACGAGCAGTACTTC; CDR3: CATRGTGPYEQYF; size: .; D: TRBD1; V: TRBV6-6; J: TRBJ2-7
DNA: TGTGCCAGCAGCCGCTCAGGGGGCGGCGCTTTCTTT; CDR3: CASSRSGGGAFF; size: few; D: TRBD1; V: TRBV3-1; J: TRBJ1-1
DNA: TGCAGCGTGGCACTAGCGGGAAAGAGACGGGACGGGGAGCTGTTTTTT; CDR3: CSVALAGKRRDGELFF; size: few; D: TRBD2; V: TRBV29-1; J: TRBJ2-2
DNA: TGCAGTGGACAGGGACAAGGAGTCTACGAGCAGTACTTC; CDR3: CSGQGQGVYEQYF; size: .; D: TRBD1; V: TRBV20-1; J: TRBJ2-7
DNA: TGTGCCAGCTCTCCGGCGACGGGCCCAGATACGCAGTATTTT; CDR3: CASSPATGPDTQYF; size: many; D: .; V: TRBV18; J: TRBJ2-3
DNA: TGTGCCAGCAGCCAAGGACGGGACACCCAGAGGCTAGTTGACAATGAGCAGTTCTTC; CDR3: CASSQGRDTQRLVDNEQFF; size: .; D: .; V: TRBV3-1; J: TRBJ2-1
DNA: TGTGCCAGCAGCATAGGGACGACGGGCTACACCTTC; CDR3: CASSIGTTGYTF; size: few; D: .; V: TRBV11-2; J: TRBJ1-2
DNA: TGCAGTGCCCTGTCGCGCGGGAGCTCCTACAATGAGCAGTTCTTC; CDR3: CSALSRGSSYNEQFF; size: many; D: TRBD2; V: TRBV20-1; J: TRBJ2-1
DNA: TGCGCCAGCAGCATCCCAACATCGGGACCAATAGAGGGTACCCAGTACTTC; CDR3: CASSIPTSGPIEGTQYF; size: many; D: .; V: TRBV5-1; J: TRBJ2-5
DNA: TGTGCCATCAGTCAGGGGGCAGAGACCCAGTACTTC; CDR3: CAISQGAETQYF; size: .; D: TRBD1; V: TRBV10-3; J: TRBJ2-5
DNA: TGCGCCAGCAGCCAACTGGGTCGGGCCCAAGAGACCCAGTACTTC; CDR3: CASSQLGRAQETQYF; size: .; D: .; V: TRBV4-1; J: TRBJ2-5
DNA: TGCGCCAGCATGGGGGGAATCTCTAGCACAGATACGCAGTATTTT; CDR3: CASMGGISSTDTQYF; size: few; D: .; V: TRBV5-1; J: TRBJ2-3
DNA: TGCAGTGCTAGCCGCGAGTCAATAATGAACACTGAAGCTTTCTTT; CDR3: CSASRESIMNTEAFF; size: .; D: .; V: TRBV20-1; J: TRBJ1-1
DNA: TGTGCCAGCAGAGAGACAGGGGTTCGGTACTCACCCCTCCACTTT; CDR3: CASRETGVRYSPLHF; size: .; D: TRBD1; V: TRBV6-1; J: TRBJ1-6